This entry features one T cell receptor (beta chain) sequence. CDR3 length equals 14 residues. Germline values: CDR1 SGHAT, CDR2 FQNNGV. The V end lost 4 bases, the J end lost 9 bases, and 19 bases lay between the germline ends. These data belong to a study of CD8+ T cells in alopecia areata. Treatment specified: oral pan-JAK inhibitor, 5-10 mg twice daily. Once RNA had been extracted, it was reverse transcribed into cDNA to act as the sequencing template. Libraries were prepared by immunoSEQ multiplex PCR; TCRdb keeps only in-frame clonotypes and omits some of them. Seen here are approximately 180,000 clones, under 80% observed once, and the top ten hold about 1.3%.

Material: CD4+ T cells sorted from blood, obtained between weeks 47 and 50, from a patient treated with tofacitinib. This TCR came from a human donor with alopecia areata. The rearrangement uses TRBV11-2 and TRBJ2-7, with no clear D. The CDR3 sequence: CASSSGVPSDRQYF. CDR3 nucleotides: TGTGCCAGCAGCTCTGGGGTACCCTCCGATCGGCAGTACTTC.